This T cell receptor beta chain comes out of a study of blood T cell repertoires in COVID-19. Study overall: Whether acute or convalescent, the COVID-19 samples came from the United States, Italy and Spain.

In the original analysis: By means of reference gene primer amplification, nucleated cell counts were estimated. The protocol was immunoSEQ multiplex PCR, while the TCRdb copy is restricted to in-frame clones and leaves out a portion. For V, J and clone size, that table is used; D and trimming come from the DNA. The sample lists roughly 180,000 clones; about four fifths were seen once. The germline V gene has CDR1 SGHVS and CDR2 FQNEAQ. V was pared by 5 bases and J by 10 bases, with 10 bases of the junction left unmatched. CDR3 length: 14 amino acids. Seattle researchers signed up patients amid active infection and tracked them longitudinally.

The chain uses TRBV7-8 and TRBJ2-1, with TRBD1 identical over 8 bases. The sequenced sample consisted of peripheral blood. This clonotype was obtained from a middle-aged woman with COVID-19, enrolled during active disease. CDR3 in amino acids: CASSIKQGVREQFF. DNA of the CDR3: TGTGCCAGCAGCATAAAACAGGGGGTCCGGGAGCAGTTCTTC.